These T cell receptor beta chains were read from a single sample in a study of early T cells in non-severe SARS-CoV-2 infection. From the 5' RACE reads, TCRdb called clonotypes with MiXCR, one entry per CDR3 protein. Here the sample spans tens of thousands of distinct CDR3 sequences, less than 9.5% being singletons. The sequenced sample was whole blood, obtained at baseline. The receptors come from an adult who was a healthcare worker with PCR-confirmed SARS-CoV-2 infection or an uninfected control (not recorded which). CDR3s include the opening cysteine and the closing phenylalanine or tryptophan.

v_gene: TRBV12-3/TRBV12-4
j_gene: TRBJ2-1
CDR3aa: CASSPAAVAGAYNEQFF

v_gene: TRBV20-1
j_gene: TRBJ1-2
CDR3aa: CSAGARDGNYGYTF

v_gene: TRBV9
j_gene: TRBJ2-2
CDR3aa: CASSVRRSNTGELFF

v_gene: TRBV4-1
j_gene: TRBJ2-4
CDR3aa: CASSQDEGVRNIQYF

v_gene: TRBV12-3/TRBV12-4
j_gene: TRBJ2-2
CDR3aa: CASRKATGELFF

v_gene: TRBV7-9
j_gene: TRBJ2-2
CDR3aa: CASSPGPGYTGELFF

v_gene: TRBV5-1
j_gene: TRBJ2-3
CDR3aa: CASSSGLRTDTQYF

v_gene: TRBV28
j_gene: TRBJ2-1
CDR3aa: CASRVLAEDYNEQFF

v_gene: TRBV6-5
j_gene: TRBJ2-1
CDR3aa: CASNWTGGNEQFF

v_gene: TRBV18
j_gene: TRBJ2-5
CDR3aa: CASSRGQIQETQYF